This note documents a single T cell receptor beta chain sequence. The antigen is unknown. The sample comes from a study of T cell responses to AZD1222 COVID-19 vaccine. Regarding the study as a whole: A mostly white British donor set with more females was recruited, and clonal diversity was possibly underestimated. At study baseline, merely several AZD1222 recipients were seropositive. Mapped onto spike, vaccine-associated CD4 TCRs spanned it and were dominant at 160-218 and 743-854. Samples come after the peak T cell response, not at day 14.

This CDR3 spans 15 amino acids. CDR1 LNHNV and CDR2 YYDKDF come from the germline V gene (reference sequence). Trimming left V 0 bases short and J 2 bases short, with 11 bases between. TCRdb's copy holds only in-frame clones and misses some; the assay was immunoSEQ multiplex PCR. The sample table includes about 140,000 clones. Sequenced sample: peripheral blood. V usage is TRBV15 and J usage is TRBJ2-7; a weak D match, TRBD1 (6 bases). The sequence derives from an adult in good health. CDR3 residues: CATSRDLNRAYEQYF. As DNA, the CDR3 is TGTGCCACCAGCAGAGATCTTAACAGGGCCTACGAGCAGTACTTC.